The next 18 T cell receptor beta chains were all read from a single sample in a study of cytomegalovirus exposure and HLA in healthy donors. Primers: 60 Vbeta forward and 13 Jbeta reverse. This table comes from immunoSEQ multiplex PCR, and its TCRdb copy is limited to in-frame clones, with some not included. The profile covers some 110,000 clones, with roughly three quarters appearing a single time and about 2.7% taken by the ten largest. The sample was PBMCs. These receptors originate from a woman under 30 in good health and CMV-seropositive.

The gene calls are TRBV6-5 and TRBJ1-2, with no clear D. Germline CDR1 MNHEY, CDR2 SVGAGI. This CDR3 is built from 13 residues. The V end lost 6 bases, the J end lost 6 bases, and 14 bases lay between the germline ends. The CDR3 spells CASRDFTGDGYTF. In DNA form, the CDR3 reads TGTGCCAGCAGGGACTTCACGGGAGATGGCTACACCTTC.

This chain links TRBV5-6 with TRBJ1-5, with 9 bases aligning to TRBD1. The germline gives CDR1 SGHDT, CDR2 YYEEEE. Trimming cost V 4 bases and J 6 bases; bases outside gene matches: 11. This CDR3 region has 16 residues. The CDR3, as DNA: TGTGCCAGCAGCACCCTGACAGGGGGGAGCGGTCAGCCCCAGCATTTT. Translated: CASSTLTGGSGQPQHF.

The rearrangement links TRBV6-5 to TRBJ1-1, with a possible D match to TRBD1 (6 bases). Trimming shortened V by 9 bases and J by 7 bases, and 18 bases separated the two germline ends. The length of the CDR3 is 13 residues. CDR1 and CDR2 from the germline V gene are MNHEY and SVGAGI. Here the CDR3 reads CASSPGHALEAFF. CDR3 bases: TGTGCCAGTTCACCGGGACACGCGCTTGAAGCTTTCTTT.

The rearrangement uses TRBV7-9 and TRBJ2-7; D may be TRBD2 (5 bases). The V gene lost 1 base and the J gene lost 4 bases, with 14 bases spanning the gap. This CDR3 spans 15 amino acids. Germline-derived CDR1 and CDR2 are SEHNR and FQNEAQ (reference sequence). The CDR3 DNA sequence: TGTGCCAGCAGCTTAGATCCTGGGAGTGATTACGAGCAGTACTTC. Translated: CASSLDPGSDYEQYF. Variable domain in full (rest from reference TRBV7-9 and TRBJ2-7): DTGVSQNPRHKITKRGQNVTFRCDPISEHNRLYWYRQTLGQGPEFLTYFQNEAQLEKSRLLSDRFSAERPKGSFSTLEIQRTEQGDSAMYLCASSLDPGSDYEQYFGPGTRLTVT.

DNA for the CDR3: TGCGCCAGCAGCGGGAAGGATCGGGATGGCGCAGATACGCAGTATTTT. Protein product: CASSGKDRDGADTQYF. The J gene is TRBJ2-3, the V gene TRBV5-1, with D possibly matching TRBD2 (5 bases). CDR1 and CDR2 from the germline V gene are SGHRS and YFSETQ. The CDR3 totals 16 residues. The ends were cut back, 4 bases at V and 4 bases at J, with 19 bases in the middle.

The CDR3 bases are TGCAGTTTCAGTTTACAAGAGACCCAGTACTTC. This sequence encodes CSFSLQETQYF. This rearrangement joins TRBV20-1 to TRBJ2-5; D not certain. The V gene's germline CDR1 is DFQATT and CDR2 SNEGSKA (reference sequence). Trimming left V 8 bases short and J 2 bases short, with 9 bases between. There are 11 residues in the CDR3.

The chain combines TRBV14 with TRBJ2-1; 9 nucleotides match TRBD2. The V gene's germline CDR1 is SGHDN and CDR2 FVKESK. This CDR3 is built from 17 residues. With 2 bases clipped from V and 8 bases from J, the junction kept 13 bases outside the gene matches. CDR3 DNA sequence: TGTGCCAGCAGCCAAAGGTGGGATGGCGGGAGGGGGCATGAGCAGTTCTTC. Translated: CASSQRWDGGRGHEQFF.

This clone has only a few counts. The chain joins TRBV30 to TRBJ1-6; D is perhaps TRBD1 (5 bases). The CDR3 totals 12 residues. From germline, CDR1 is GTSNPN and CDR2 SVGIG (reference sequence). Trimming pared 3 bases from V and 6 bases from J, leaving 6 bases between. This chain's CDR3 is CAWRGGNSPLHF. The CDR3 bases are TGTGCCTGGAGGGGGGGTAATTCACCCCTCCACTTT.

The J gene is TRBJ2-3, the V gene TRBV4-2; 8 nucleotides line up with TRBD2. The CDR3 contains 16 residues. V was pared by 2 bases and J by 1 base, with 5 bases of the junction left unmatched. Looked up from germline, CDR1 is LGHNA and CDR2 is YNFKEQ. CDR3 sequence: CASSQQLAVGTDTQYF. Written as DNA, the CDR3 is TGTGCCAGCAGCCAACAACTAGCGGTTGGCACAGATACGCAGTATTTT.

This clone was seen just once. CDR3 sequence (DNA): TGTGCCAGCACGATTACGACAGGGGGTCGAACTGGGGCCAACGTCCTGACTTTC. Translated: CASTITTGGRTGANVLTF. The chain employs TRBV21-1 and TRBJ2-6; the table's D call of TRBD1 was not tested on the DNA. TRBV21-1 is labeled a pseudogene. There are 18 residues in the CDR3.

V is TRBV2 and J is TRBJ2-7; TRBD2 agrees at 9 bases. J gave up 3 bases and V 8 bases, and 14 bases lay outside the gene matches. Germline V CDR1 and CDR2: SNHLY, FYNNEI. There are 16 residues in the CDR3. The CDR3 sequence: CASGGGVTGRGYEQYF. The CDR3 coding sequence is TGTGCCAGCGGCGGGGGGGTTACAGGGAGAGGCTACGAGCAGTACTTC. The variable domain in full, with the rest retrieved from reference TRBV2 and TRBJ2-7, is EPEVTQTPSHQVTQMGQEVILRCVPISNHLYFYWYRQILGQKVEFLVSFYNNEISEKSEIFDDQFSVERPDGSNFTLKIRSTKLEDSAMYFCASGGGVTGRGYEQYFGPGTRLTVT.

V usage is TRBV5-6 and J usage is TRBJ1-1; D uncertain. From germline, CDR1 is SGHDT and CDR2 YYEEEE. The CDR3 has 13 residues. V was cut by 2 bases and J by 1 base, with 6 bases left in between. In DNA, the CDR3 is TGTGCCAGCAGCTTTATTTCGAACACTGAAGCTTTCTTT. It codes for CASSFISNTEAFF.

The chain carries TRBV30 and TRBJ2-7, with 9 positions matching TRBD1. The CDR3 sequence is 16 residues long. J gave up 4 bases and V 0 bases, and 10 bases lay outside the gene matches. Germline CDR1 reads GTSNPN; CDR2 reads SVGIG (reference sequence). The CDR3 region has the DNA TGTGCCTGGAGTGTCCCCCCGGGACAGGGCCGTTACGAGCAGTACTTC. Protein sequence: CAWSVPPGQGRYEQYF.

The rearrangement joins TRBV6-1 to TRBJ2-5, with D perhaps matching TRBD2 (6 bases). The germline V gene has CDR1 MNHNS and CDR2 SASEGT. The CDR3 spans 11 residues. V was pared by 7 bases and J by 5 bases, with 8 bases between. The CDR3: CASTSVETQYF. The DNA of the CDR3 is TGTGCCAGCACTAGCGTCGAGACCCAGTACTTC.

The chain employs TRBV11-2 and TRBJ2-1, with 8 bases lining up with TRBD2. Germline trimming cut 5 bases from V and 0 bases from J; bases unmatched to any gene: 15. From germline, CDR1 is SGHAT and CDR2 FQNNGV. CDR3 length: 19 residues. The chain's CDR3 is CASSPAGSGIDSSYNEQFF. The DNA for the CDR3 is TGTGCCAGCAGCCCCGCCGGTAGCGGGATCGATTCCTCCTACAATGAGCAGTTCTTC.

The chain links TRBV4-1 to TRBJ2-1, with a possible D match to TRBD2 (6 bases). The CDR3 runs to 16 residues. Per the germline V gene, CDR1 is MGHRA and CDR2 is YSYEKL. Trimming pared 3 bases from V and 8 bases from J, leaving 20 bases between. CDR3 region: CASSQFSSGWGDEQFF. Here the CDR3 DNA reads TGCGCCAGCAGCCAGTTCTCCAGCGGGTGGGGGGATGAGCAGTTCTTC.

V and J are TRBV4-1 and TRBJ2-7; the match to TRBD2 covers 7 bases. The CDR3 extends over 12 amino acids. Losses at the gene ends were 1 base for V and 7 bases for J; bases not matched to a gene: 1. In germline, CDR1 is MGHRA, CDR2 YSYEKL. CDR3 DNA: TGCGCCAGCAGCCAAGCGGGAGGTGAGCAGTACTTC. Amino acid sequence: CASSQAGGEQYF.

The chain uses TRBV2 and TRBJ2-7; TRBD2 is a possible D gene (6 bases). Trimming left V 7 bases short and J 0 bases short, with 16 bases between. CDR3 length: 15 amino acids. Germline CDR1 reads SNHLY; CDR2 reads FYNNEI. CDR3 loop: CASKTDYSSSYEQYF. Written as DNA, the CDR3 is TGTGCCAGCAAGACGGACTATTCGAGCTCCTACGAGCAGTACTTC.